This is a list of T cell receptor beta chains from one sample in a study of control samples from healthy donors and cancer patients. Repertoires were generated with immunoSEQ multiplex PCR, while TCRdb's copy carries only in-frame clones and drops some. The sample carries about 190,000 clones, approximately 92% recorded once. Material for sequencing was blood. The receptor source for this set is a man aged 18 to 30 in good health. CDR3s include the opening cysteine and the closing phenylalanine or tryptophan. A D gene is named only where the DNA matches it firmly.

j_gene	v_gene	len	d_gene	CDR3nt	CDR3aa
TRBJ1-5	TRBV29-1	13	-	TGCAGCGTTGTTCCAGGGAACAATCAGCCCCAGCATTTT	CSVVPGNNQPQHF
TRBJ1-5	TRBV21-1	17	-	TGTGCCAGCAGCAAAGAGGGGGGACAGGTCTACAATCAGCCCCAGCATTTT	CASSKEGGQVYNQPQHF
TRBJ1-2	TRBV28	13	TRBD1	TGTGCCAGCAGCAGGGGGGCTGGCTATGGCTACACCTTC	CASSRGAGYGYTF
TRBJ1-2	TRBV6-1	11	-	TGTGCCAGCAGTGAAAACAGTGGCTACACCTTC	CASSENSGYTF
TRBJ2-1	TRBV5-4	15	TRBD1	TGTGCCAGCAGCTCGGACAGGGGGCGAGGCAATGAGCAGTTCTTC	CASSSDRGRGNEQFF
TRBJ2-5	TRBV9	15	-	TGTGCCAGCAGCGTAGACGAGGGCCATGGGGAGACCCAGTACTTC	CASSVDEGHGETQYF
TRBJ2-7	TRBV7-2	14	-	TGTGCCAGCAGCCTAACCGGACTCATCCACCCCAGAGCCTTC	CASSLTGLIHPRAF
TRBJ1-4	TRBV9	15	-	TGTGCCAGCAGCGTCAGTCCCACAAGGGGTGAAAAACTGTTTTTT	CASSVSPTRGEKLFF
TRBJ1-1	TRBV7-2	11	-	TGTGCCAGCAGCATAGCCGGTAGAGCTTTCTTT	CASSIAGRAFF
TRBJ2-5	TRBV29-1	11	-	TGCAGCGTTGCTGGCCAAGAGACCCAGTACTTC	CSVAGQETQYF
TRBJ2-3	TRBV7-3	14	-	TGTGCCAGCAGCCCAAACCTTAGCACAGATACGCAGTATTTT	CASSPNLSTDTQYF
TRBJ1-3	TRBV9	18	TRBD1	TGTGCCAGCAGCTCCAGACAGGGGGCCTCCTCCTCTGGAAACACCATATATTTT	CASSSRQGASSSGNTIYF
TRBJ1-3	TRBV19	14	-	TGTGCCAGTAGTATTCTCCTCGAGGGAAACACCATATATTTT	CASSILLEGNTIYF
TRBJ2-7	TRBV13	12	TRBD1	TGTGCCAGCAGCCCCGGGACAGGTGTTGGGTACTTC	CASSPGTGVGYF